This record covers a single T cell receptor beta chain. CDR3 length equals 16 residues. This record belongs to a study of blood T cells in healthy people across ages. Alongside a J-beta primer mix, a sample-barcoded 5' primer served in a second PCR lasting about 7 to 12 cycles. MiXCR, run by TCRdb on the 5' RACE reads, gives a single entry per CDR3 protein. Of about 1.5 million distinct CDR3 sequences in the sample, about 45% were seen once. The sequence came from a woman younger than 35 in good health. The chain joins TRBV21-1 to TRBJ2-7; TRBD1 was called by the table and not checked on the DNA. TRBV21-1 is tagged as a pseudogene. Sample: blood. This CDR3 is CASSKGVAGQGYEQYF. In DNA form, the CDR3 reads TGTGCCAGCAGCAAAGGGGTCGCAGGACAGGGATACGAGCAGTACTTC.